This T cell receptor (beta chain) was recorded in a study of blood T cells in healthy people across ages. Whole-study findings and limits: In long-lived donors, naive CD4+ cell counts and diversity exceeded those of aged donors. Per million T cells, TCR beta diversity dropped about linearly as age rose. Diversity figures based on one million T cells were deemed too low.

As for this clonotype: Its antigen is as yet unknown.

Trimming left V 3 bases short and J 8 bases short, with 11 bases between. Germline V gives CDR1 DFQATT, CDR2 SNEGSKA (reference sequence). CDR3 length equals 12 residues. A second PCR of about 6 to 11 cycles used a sample-barcoded 5' primer and a J-beta primer mix. TCRdb re-analysed the 5' RACE reads in MiXCR, keeping a single row per CDR3 protein. The data show around 1,100,000 distinct CDR3 sequences, 35% to 40% seen once. The source is a man aged 18 to 35 in good health. Source material: blood. The chain couples TRBV20-1 to TRBJ2-1; no clear D gene. DNA for the CDR3: TGCAGTGCTAGCTCCACCACGGATGAGCAGTTCTTC. Translation: CSASSTTDEQFF.